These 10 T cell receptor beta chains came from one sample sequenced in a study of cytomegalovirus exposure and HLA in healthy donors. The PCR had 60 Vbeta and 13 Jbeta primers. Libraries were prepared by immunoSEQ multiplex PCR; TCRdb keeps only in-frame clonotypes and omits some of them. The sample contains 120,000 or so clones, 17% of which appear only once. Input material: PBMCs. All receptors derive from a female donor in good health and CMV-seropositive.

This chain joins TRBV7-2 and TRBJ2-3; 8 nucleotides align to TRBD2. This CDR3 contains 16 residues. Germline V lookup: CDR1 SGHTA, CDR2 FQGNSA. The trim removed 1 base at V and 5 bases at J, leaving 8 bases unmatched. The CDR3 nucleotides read TGTGCCAGCAGCTTAGTCGGGGGGGCCAATCAAGATACGCAGTATTTT. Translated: CASSLVGGANQDTQYF.

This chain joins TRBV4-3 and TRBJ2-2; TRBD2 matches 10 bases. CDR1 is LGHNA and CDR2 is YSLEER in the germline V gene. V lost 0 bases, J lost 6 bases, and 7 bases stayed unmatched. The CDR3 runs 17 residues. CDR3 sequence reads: CASSQEGLAGVPGELFF. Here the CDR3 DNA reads TGCGCCAGCAGCCAAGAGGGGCTAGCGGGAGTCCCCGGGGAGCTGTTTTTT.

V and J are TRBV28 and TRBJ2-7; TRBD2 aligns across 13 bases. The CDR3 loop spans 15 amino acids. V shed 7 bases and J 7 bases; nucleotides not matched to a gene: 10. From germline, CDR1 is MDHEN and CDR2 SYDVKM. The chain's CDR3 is CASNLWTSGSREQYF. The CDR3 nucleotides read TGTGCCAGCAACCTCTGGACTAGCGGGAGTCGGGAGCAGTACTTC.

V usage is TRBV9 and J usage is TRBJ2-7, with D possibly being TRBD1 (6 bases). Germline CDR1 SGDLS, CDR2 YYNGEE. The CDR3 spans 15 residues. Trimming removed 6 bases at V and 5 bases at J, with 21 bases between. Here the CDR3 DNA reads TGTGCCAGCACCCCTGGCACAGGGAAGTTCCACGAGCAGTACTTC. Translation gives CASTPGTGKFHEQYF.

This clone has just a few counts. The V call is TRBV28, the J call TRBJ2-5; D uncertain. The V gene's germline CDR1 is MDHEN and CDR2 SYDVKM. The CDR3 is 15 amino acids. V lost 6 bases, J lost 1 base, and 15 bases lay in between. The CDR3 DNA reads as TGTGCCAGCAGCCCTCTGACGGGTGCCCAAGAGACCCAGTACTTC. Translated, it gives CASSPLTGAQETQYF.

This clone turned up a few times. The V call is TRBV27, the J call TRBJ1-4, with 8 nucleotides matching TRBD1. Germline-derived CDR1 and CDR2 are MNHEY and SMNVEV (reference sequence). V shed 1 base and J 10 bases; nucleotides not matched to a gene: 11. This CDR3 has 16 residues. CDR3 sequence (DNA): TGTGCCAGCAGTTTATACTACACAGGGGGTGCACCAAAACTGTTTTTT. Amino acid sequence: CASSLYYTGGAPKLFF.

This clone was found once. The CDR3 coding sequence is TGTGCCAGCAGTTTCGTCGGACAATATAATGAAAAACTGTTTTTT. Translation: CASSFVGQYNEKLFF. The gene calls are TRBV6-5 and TRBJ1-4; perhaps TRBD1 as D (5 bases). Per the germline V gene, CDR1 is MNHEY and CDR2 is SVGAGI. The V end lost 4 bases, the J end lost 4 bases, and 13 bases lay between the germline ends. This CDR3 is 15 amino acids long.

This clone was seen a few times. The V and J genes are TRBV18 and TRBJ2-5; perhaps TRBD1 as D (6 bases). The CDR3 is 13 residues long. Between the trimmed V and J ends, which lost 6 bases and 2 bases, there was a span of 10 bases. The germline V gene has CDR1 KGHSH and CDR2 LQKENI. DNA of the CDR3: TGTGCCAGCTCCCAGGGGTTTCAAGAGACCCAGTACTTC. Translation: CASSQGFQETQYF.

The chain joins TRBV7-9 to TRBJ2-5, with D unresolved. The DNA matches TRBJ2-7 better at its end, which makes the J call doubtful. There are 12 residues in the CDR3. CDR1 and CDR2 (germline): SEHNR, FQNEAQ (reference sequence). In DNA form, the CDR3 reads TGTGCCAGCAGCTCCTCTAGATCCGAGCAGTACTTC. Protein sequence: CASSSSRSEQYF.

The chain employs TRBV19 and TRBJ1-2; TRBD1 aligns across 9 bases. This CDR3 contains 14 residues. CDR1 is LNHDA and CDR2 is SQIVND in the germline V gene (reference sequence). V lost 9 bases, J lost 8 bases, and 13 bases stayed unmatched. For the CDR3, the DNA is TGTGCCAGCCTCAACAGGGGGCGGTTAGAAGGCTACACCTTC. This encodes CASLNRGRLEGYTF.